This T cell receptor beta chain was retrieved from a study of chemoradiotherapy in HPV16-positive cancers. Measured with immunoSEQ multiplex PCR; TCRdb has only the in-frame clones, and not every one. The sample holds some 13,000 clones, about 70% seen once. This TCR was recovered from a human donor with HPV-associated anogenital cancer. The specimen was collected from a patient who underwent chemoradiotherapy.

The CDR3 is CASSLERTNTEAFF. CDR3 bases: TGTGCCAGCAGCTTGGAACGGACGAACACTGAAGCTTTCTTT. V and J are TRBV5-4 and TRBJ1-1; D is ambiguous. Germline V lookup: CDR1 SGHNT, CDR2 YYREEE (reference sequence). Trimming removed 0 bases at V and 1 base at J, with 7 bases between. The CDR3 runs to 14 residues.